This entry features one T cell receptor beta chain sequence. Its antigen is currently unknown. CDR3 length: 17 amino acids. Germline-derived CDR1 and CDR2 are SGHTA and FQGNSA. Trimming at V came to 1 base and at J to 7 bases, leaving 8 bases not matched to a gene. This specimen comes from a study of shared clonotypes between healthy human individuals. Study-wide findings and caveats: Represented diversity (both genetic and exposure-history) was limited by the small number of donors.

Produced via immunoSEQ multiplex PCR; TCRdb's table is partial and in-frame only. This sample yields more than 1,200,000 clones, of which 97% to 99% are seen a single time; 0.36% belongs to the top ten. The material sequenced was naive CD4+ T cells sorted from blood. As to subset: CD45RA+ positively selected. The TCR was taken from a man aged 25 to 40 in good health. The V call is TRBV7-2, the J call TRBJ2-1; 12 bases line up with TRBD2. Here the CDR3 reads CASSLVSASGRGNEQFF. The CDR3 nucleotides read TGTGCCAGCAGCTTAGTTTCGGCTAGCGGGAGGGGGAATGAGCAGTTCTTC. The full variable domain, with the rest looked up from reference TRBV7-2 and TRBJ2-1, is GAGVSQSPSNKVTEKGKDVELRCDPISGHTALYWYRQSLGQGLEFLIYFQGNSAPDKSGLPSDRFSAERTGGSVSTLTIQRTQQEDSAVYLCASSLVSASGRGNEQFFGPGTRLTVL.